This TCR beta chain was obtained from a study of neurological immune-mediated disorders (dated by TCRdb to between 2018 and 2021). Study-level background: Among the 34 multiple sclerosis patients, relapsing-remitting MS was present in approximately 31 and secondary progressive MS was present in 3. Peripheral blood TCR-beta repertoires from HTLV-I-associated myelopathy (HAM/TSP) patients, multiple sclerosis patients and healthy controls were compared by UMI-based sequencing. The roughly 110 TCR-beta libraries included longitudinal samples, technical triplicates and paired sorted CD4+ and CD8+ T-cell subsets alongside PBMC samples. The cohort was made up of some 70 subjects, consisting of some 15 HAM/TSP patients, around 35 multiple sclerosis patients and around 20 healthy controls.

Reading the germline V gene gives CDR1 KGHDR and CDR2 SFDVKD. The CDR3 goes from the cysteine to the phenylalanine over 14 residues. Only the CDR3 region is kept as DNA, spanning 42 bases read in frame from base 1. V ends up 2 bases short and J 11 bases short, with an unmatched junction base count of 4. For sorted-subset TCR libraries, approximately 910,000 sorted CD4+ or CD8+ T cells were used. Multiple sclerosis patients were enrolled in a US clinical protocol evaluating disease progression by magnetic resonance imaging. Peripheral blood underwent Ficoll-Hypaque density gradient centrifugation to isolate PBMCs, which were then cryopreserved in liquid nitrogen. Paired sorted CD4+ and CD8+ subsets came from healthy controls, HAM/TSP patients and MS patients. Study-wide conclusions, independent of this receptor: Phylogenetic analysis grouped repertoires from 18 of 34 MS patients into a cluster of related CDR3 sequences, suggesting a possible repertoire-level signature. The MS cluster was not associated with any clinical or MRI features, and the authors stated that larger cohorts are needed. TCR clonal expansion was highest in HAM/TSP patients and lowest in MS patients, with MS patients falling below even healthy controls. Expanded clones from different subjects shared no identical CDR3 amino acid sequences, which suggests that TCR-beta repertoires were private in all groups.

cDNA was synthesized by template-switch 5'RACE using a primer with a 10-nucleotide random unique molecular identifier that tagged each TCR transcript. Every sequencing run yielded over 200 million TCR-beta sequences covering 15-18 subjects. The RNeasy kit was used to extract total RNA. The KAPA Real-time Library Amplification kit was used to amplify TCR-beta VDJ regions with primers targeting the TCR constant region and the 5'RACE anchor. Sample indexes and Illumina adaptors were added in a first PCR, after which library yield was increased in a second PCR. The roughly 650 bp TCR product was size-selected on a 2% E-gel SizeSelection system after Ampure bead purification. Before pooling, library quality was checked on a Bioanalyzer, concentration was measured with Qubit, and libraries were quantified with the Kapa Library Quantification kit. An Illumina HiSeq 2500 was used to sequence the libraries paired-end at 2 x 150 bp. To increase sequence diversity, roughly 24-31% phiX was spiked into each library pool. The source study handled its data this way. Quality-filtered reads were processed with the UMI-based MiGEC pipeline, and over 90% of raw TCR sequences were removed by the MiGEC pipeline during error correction. VDJ genes were aligned to IMGT germline references, and each clonotype was defined by a unique CDR3 amino acid sequence together with V-J genes. Clonal expansion, Shannon diversity, and CDR3 relatedness (CalcPairwiseDistances, ClusterSamples) were evaluated with VDJtools, and phylogenetic trees were built with CLCbio workbench. A clone was classed as expanded if it had 8 or more unique UMIs, a cutoff based on coefficient-of-variation modelling across technical triplicates. TCRdb trimmed the raw reads at Q25, called clones with MiXCR and kept productive beta chains. CDR3 protein sequences are deduplicated, and each keeps its most common genes and DNA. The V and J calls were not made by the authors but by TCRdb's processing. The sample table contains about 22,000 distinct CDR3 sequences; only one count was recorded for around 15% of them. The top ten clonotypes cover 6.5% to 9.5% of the sample.

Worth noting for this clonotype: The target of this receptor is not known. Base quality data are lacking; no much larger clone is found one base away.

The rearranged segments are TRBV24-1 and TRBJ2-1, with 11 bases aligning to TRBD2. The sequenced material came from CD8+ T cells from blood. The TCR was taken from a woman under 30 with multiple sclerosis. DNA sequence: TGTGCCACCAGTGATTATTCTAGCGGGAGGAAGCAGTTCTTC. The encoded protein is CATSDYSSGRKQFF.